This is a list of T cell receptor beta chains from one sample in a study of Ad26.COV2.S vaccination and SARS-CoV-2 variants. This table comes from immunoSEQ multiplex PCR, and its TCRdb copy is limited to in-frame clones, with some not included. The table has about 350,000 clones, 80% to 90% seen once; the top ten hold around 3%. Sample: peripheral blood, taken in a trial of Ad26.COV2.S vaccine versus placebo. The source of these receptors is a person aged 18-60 years who received the Ad26.COV2.S COVID-19 vaccine or a placebo. CDR3s include the opening cysteine and the closing phenylalanine or tryptophan. A D gene is named only where the DNA matches it firmly. Expanded clones are given a class, and other clones once, few, many or no size at all.

v_call,j_call,clone_size,d_call,cdr3_nt,cdr3_aa
TRBV11-2,TRBJ2-5,NA,TRBD2,TGTGCCAGCAGCTTAGTGGGACTAGGGGGTGAGACCCAGTACTTC,CASSLVGLGGETQYF
TRBV5-1,TRBJ2-7,NA,TRBD1,TGCGCCAGCAGTTCGTCAACAGGGGGTCTGGGCGAGCAGTACTTC,CASSSSTGGLGEQYF
TRBV11-2,TRBJ1-2,once,NA,TGTGCCAGCAGCCCCTGGGGGGGGTATCGCTATGGCTACACCTTC,CASSPWGGYRYGYTF
TRBV2,TRBJ2-3,few,TRBD1,TGTGCCAGCAGTGTAGAACAGGGGGTCGCAGATACGCAGTATTTT,CASSVEQGVADTQYF
TRBV24-1,TRBJ2-2,NA,NA,TGTGCCACCAGTAGGGTTTACGGGGAGCTGTTTTTT,CATSRVYGELFF
TRBV28,TRBJ1-3,NA,TRBD1,TGTGCCAGCAGTCCCGGGACAGGAGTTTTAGGAAACACCATATATTTT,CASSPGTGVLGNTIYF
TRBV3-1/TRBV3-2,TRBJ1-4,NA,NA,TGTGCCAGCAGCCAAGAGGTGAAGCATAATGAAAAACTGTTTTTT,CASSQEVKHNEKLFF
TRBV12-3/TRBV12-4,TRBJ2-2,NA,NA,TGTGCCAGCAGTTTACGGTTCGACGGGGAGCTGTTTTTT,CASSLRFDGELFF
TRBV29-1,TRBJ2-7,NA,NA,TGCAGCGTTGAAGAGGCTAGCTACCTTTACCTCCGGGGCGAGCAGTACTTC,CSVEEASYLYLRGEQYF
TRBV5-3,TRBJ2-2,NA,TRBD2,TGTGCCAGAAGCTTGCGTAGCGGGAGACCGAACACCGGGGAGCTGTTTTTT,CARSLRSGRPNTGELFF
TRBV7-2,TRBJ1-2,NA,NA,TGTGCCGGCTCATCAGGGCAGGGTGCTGGCTACACCTTC,CAGSSGQGAGYTF
TRBV19,TRBJ1-1,NA,NA,TGTGCCAGCCAAGAAGACACTGAAGCTTTCTTT,CASQEDTEAFF
TRBV7-9,TRBJ1-2,NA,NA,TGTGCCAGCAGCTTCTTTGAGGGCGAGGTTGGTGGCTACACCTTC,CASSFFEGEVGGYTF
TRBV19,TRBJ1-1,few,NA,TGTGCCAGTAGTGACGTGGGCACTGAAGCTTTCTTT,CASSDVGTEAFF
TRBV14,TRBJ2-1,few,TRBD2,TGTGCCAGCAGCTATCTAGCGGGGGGGCCCAATGAGCAGTTCTTC,CASSYLAGGPNEQFF
TRBV10-1,TRBJ2-3,NA,TRBD1,TGCGCCAGCAGTGACGCAGGGGGCCTGGCAGATACGCAGTATTTT,CASSDAGGLADTQYF